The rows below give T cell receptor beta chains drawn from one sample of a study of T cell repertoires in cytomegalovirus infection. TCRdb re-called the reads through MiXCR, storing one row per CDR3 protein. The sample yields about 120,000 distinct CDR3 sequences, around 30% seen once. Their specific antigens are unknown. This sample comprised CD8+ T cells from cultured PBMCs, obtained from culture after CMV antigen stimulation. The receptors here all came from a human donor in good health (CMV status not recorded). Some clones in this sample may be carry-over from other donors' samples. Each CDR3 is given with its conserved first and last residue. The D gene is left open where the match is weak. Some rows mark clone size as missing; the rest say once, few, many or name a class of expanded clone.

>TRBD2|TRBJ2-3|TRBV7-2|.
TGTGCCAGCAGCTTGACCATGCCGGGACTAGCGGGGGACACAGATACGCAGTATTTT
CASSLTMPGLAGDTDTQYF
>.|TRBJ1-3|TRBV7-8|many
TGTGCCAGCAGCCCTGACACGGGTTACATCGGAAACACCATATATTTT
CASSPDTGYIGNTIYF
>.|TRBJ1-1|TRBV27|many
TGTGCCAGCAGCCACCCCGGGGAGGGCCGGCGTGAAGCTTTCTTT
CASSHPGEGRREAFF
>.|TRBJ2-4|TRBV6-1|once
TGTGCCAGCAGCCCCCTCGCCATGGGGGTGGACAAAAACATTCAGTACTTC
CASSPLAMGVDKNIQYF
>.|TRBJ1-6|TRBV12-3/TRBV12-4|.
TGTGCCAGCAGTTTCTTGGGGGAGAATTCACCCCTCCACTTT
CASSFLGENSPLHF
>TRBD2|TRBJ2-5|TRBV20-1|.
TGCAGTGCTCCGGGACTAGTCCAAGAGACCCAGTACTTC
CSAPGLVQETQYF
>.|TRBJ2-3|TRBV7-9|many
TGTGCCAGCAGCTTAGTTGGAGCAGGTCCACCGACAGATACGCAGTATTTT
CASSLVGAGPPTDTQYF
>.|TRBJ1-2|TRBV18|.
TGTGCCAGCTCTCCGGCTGGGGGAGCTAACTATGGCTACACCTTC
CASSPAGGANYGYTF
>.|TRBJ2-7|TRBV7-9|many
TGTGCCAGCCTCCGGGACGGGTACGAGCAGTACTTC
CASLRDGYEQYF
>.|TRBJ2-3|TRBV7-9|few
TGTGCCAGCAGCTCCCGACAGGGCACAGATACGCAGTATTTT
CASSSRQGTDTQYF
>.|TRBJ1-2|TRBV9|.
TGTGCCAGCAGCGGAGCACCTCGTTATGGCTACACCTTC
CASSGAPRYGYTF
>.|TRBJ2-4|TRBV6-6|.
TGTGCCAGCCATGAGGAACTAGCCAAAAACATTCAGTACTTC
CASHEELAKNIQYF
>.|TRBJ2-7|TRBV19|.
TGTGCCAGTAGTATTACAGCCTCCTACGAGCAGTACTTC
CASSITASYEQYF
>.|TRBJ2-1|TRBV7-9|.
TGTGCCAGCAGCTTGGATTACGAAGAGCGAGGATTCGCCTCCTACAATGAGCAGTTCTTC
CASSLDYEERGFASYNEQFF
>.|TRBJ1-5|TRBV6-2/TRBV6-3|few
TGTGCCAGCAGTTACACGGTCGCGGGGGGCGGCAATCAGCCCCAGCATTTT
CASSYTVAGGGNQPQHF
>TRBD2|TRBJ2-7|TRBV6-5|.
TGTGCCAGCAGTATCCAGCGGGGGTACCGCGAGCAGTACTTC
CASSIQRGYREQYF
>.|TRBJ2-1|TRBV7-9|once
TGTGCCAGCACCTTCGGTGGAAATGAGCAGTTCTTC
CASTFGGNEQFF
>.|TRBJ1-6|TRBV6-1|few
TGTGCCAGCAGTAAAAACAAGAATTCACCCCTCCACTTT
CASSKNKNSPLHF
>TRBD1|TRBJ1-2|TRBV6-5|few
TGTGCCAGCACAAACAGGGGTGATGGCTACACCTTC
CASTNRGDGYTF
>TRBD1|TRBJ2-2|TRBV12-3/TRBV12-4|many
TGTGCCAGCAAGATCCGGGACAGCATTGCCGGGGAGCTGTTTTTT
CASKIRDSIAGELFF
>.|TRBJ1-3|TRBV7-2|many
TGTGCCAGCAGCTTAAACGGCAGGGGTTTACCTGGAAACACCATATATTTT
CASSLNGRGLPGNTIYF
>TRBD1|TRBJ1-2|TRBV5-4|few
TGTGCCAGCAGCTGGAAAACCGGGACAGGGAACTATGGCTACACCTTC
CASSWKTGTGNYGYTF
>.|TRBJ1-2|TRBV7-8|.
TGTGCCCGCAGCTTAGCGCGGCCAGGGGATGGCTACACCTTC
CARSLARPGDGYTF
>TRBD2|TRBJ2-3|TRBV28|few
TGTGCCTCCACCCCGGGGGGAGGTCGAAGCACAGATACGCAGTATTTT
CASTPGGGRSTDTQYF
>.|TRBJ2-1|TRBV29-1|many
TGCAGCGTAGGCCTGGGCCAGGGAGACTACAATGAGCAGTTCTTC
CSVGLGQGDYNEQFF
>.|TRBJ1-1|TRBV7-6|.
TGTGCCAGCAGCCCAAGTCAGAACACTGAAGCTTTCTTT
CASSPSQNTEAFF
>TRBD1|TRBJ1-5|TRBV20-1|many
TGCAGTGCCGGGACAGGGGCCGACAATCAGCCCCAGCATTTT
CSAGTGADNQPQHF
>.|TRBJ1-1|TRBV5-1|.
TGCGCCAGCAGCTTGGAGTCGAACACTGAAGCTTTCTTT
CASSLESNTEAFF
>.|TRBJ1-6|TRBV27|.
TGTGCCAGCAGTCTGGGGTTTGAAGATTCACCCCTCCACTTT
CASSLGFEDSPLHF
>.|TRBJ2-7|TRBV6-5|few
TGTGCCAGCAGTTCGACAGATACCCCCTACGAGCAGTACTTC
CASSSTDTPYEQYF
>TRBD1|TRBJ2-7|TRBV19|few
TGTGCCAGTAGTGCCCAGGACAGGACAACCTACGAGCAGTACTTC
CASSAQDRTTYEQYF
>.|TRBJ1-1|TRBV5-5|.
TGTGCCAGCAGCTTGTTGTTGTCAGGGTACACTGAAGCTTTCTTT
CASSLLLSGYTEAFF
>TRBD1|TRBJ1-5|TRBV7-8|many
TGTGCCAGCAGCATCAACCCAGGGACAGGAAGCAATCAGCCCCAGCATTTT
CASSINPGTGSNQPQHF
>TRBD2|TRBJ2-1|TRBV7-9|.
TGTGCCAGCAGCTACTGGGGACTAGCGGGGGGTTACAATGAGCAGTTCTTC
CASSYWGLAGGYNEQFF
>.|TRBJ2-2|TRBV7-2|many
TGTGCCAGCAGCCCCCGGACTCTCACCGGGGAGCTGTTTTTT
CASSPRTLTGELFF